Listed here are 24 T cell receptor beta chains from one sample, sequenced in a study of chemoradiotherapy in HPV16-positive cancers. Generated by immunoSEQ multiplex PCR, the TCRdb table keeps only in-frame clones and is missing some. This table has approximately 27,000 clones, roughly 82% appearing once. Sequenced material: blood, taken from a patient who underwent chemoradiotherapy. All receptors derive from a human donor with HPV-associated anogenital cancer.

The V call is TRBV7-2, the J call TRBJ2-5; D might be TRBD1 (6 bases). The germline V and J ends were trimmed by 2 bases and 1 base, with 11 bases remaining between them. The CDR3 runs 15 residues. Germline loops: CDR1 SGHTA, CDR2 FQGNSA. CDR3 region: CASSLQWGPQETQYF. CDR3 DNA sequence: TGTGCCAGCAGCTTACAGTGGGGGCCCCAAGAGACCCAGTACTTC.

The V call is TRBV30, the J call TRBJ2-4, with 9 positions matching TRBD1. The CDR3 runs 16 residues. Trimming cost V 2 bases and J 1 base; bases outside gene matches: 6. CDR1 and CDR2 from the germline V gene are GTSNPN and SVGIG (reference sequence). DNA for the CDR3: TGTGCCTGGAGTCCTACAGGGGGCGAGGCCAAAAACATTCAGTACTTC. It specifies CAWSPTGGEAKNIQYF.

The J gene is TRBJ2-3, the V gene TRBV7-8, with 8 bases matching TRBD1. The CDR3 covers 20 residues. Germline CDR1 is SGHVS and CDR2 is FQNEAQ. The V gene end was trimmed by 5 bases and the J gene end by 4 bases; junction bases not matched to a gene: 23. The chain's CDR3 is CASSRIQLPGQARFPDTQYF. The CDR3 coding sequence is TGTGCCAGCAGCCGTATCCAACTTCCGGGACAGGCACGTTTTCCAGATACGCAGTATTTT. Combining the CDR3 with reference TRBV7-8 and TRBJ2-3 gives the whole variable domain GAGVSQSPRYKVAKRGQDVALRCDPISGHVSLFWYQQALGQGPEFLTYFQNEAQLDKSGLPSDRFFAERPEGSVSTLKIQRTQQEDSAVYLCASSRIQLPGQARFPDTQYFGPGTRLTVL.

This chain connects TRBV9 to TRBJ2-7; D could derive from TRBD1 or TRBD2 (5 bases each). V shed 2 bases and J shed 7 bases, with 13 bases lying between them. This CDR3 has 13 residues. Germline CDR1 and CDR2: SGDLS and YYNGEE. The CDR3 DNA sequence: TGTGCCAGCAGCGTGGGGGACCTGGGTGAGCAGTACTTC. This translates into CASSVGDLGEQYF.

This chain uses TRBV6-1 with TRBJ2-5, with TRBD1 matching over 7 bases. Germline loops: CDR1 MNHNS, CDR2 SASEGT. V lost 2 bases and J lost 1; bases outside the gene matches: 4. The CDR3 has 15 amino acids. CDR3 sequence: CASSESTGAQETQYF. Written as DNA, the CDR3 is TGTGCCAGCAGTGAATCAACAGGGGCCCAAGAGACCCAGTACTTC.

The chain couples TRBV6-1 to TRBJ1-4; D not certain. Trimming removed 5 bases at V and 4 bases at J, with 14 bases between. The CDR3 runs to 15 residues. Germline V gives CDR1 MNHNS, CDR2 SASEGT. As DNA, the CDR3 is TGTGCCAGCAGTAACCTGCAGGCTCTTAATGAAAAACTGTTTTTT. This codes for CASSNLQALNEKLFF.

The genes are TRBV5-8 and TRBJ1-1; D gene uncertain. The CDR3 sequence is 13 residues long. The germline CDR1 and CDR2 sequences are SGHTS and YDEGEE. Trimming removed 3 bases from V and 3 bases from J, with 9 bases in between. CDR3 nucleotides: TGTGCCAGCAGCTCGAGACTTTACACTGAAGCTTTCTTT. This encodes CASSSRLYTEAFF.

The chain recombines TRBV6-1 with TRBJ1-2, with 9 positions matching TRBD1. The V segment lost 6 bases and the J segment 6 bases; nucleotides outside the gene matches: 11. Germline CDR1 is MNHNS and CDR2 is SASEGT. The CDR3 loop spans 15 amino acids. The CDR3 sequence is CASRGQGGRLDGYTF. CDR3 nucleotides: TGTGCCAGCAGGGGACAGGGAGGGCGATTAGATGGCTACACCTTC.

This clone was picked up one time. V is TRBV7-2 and J is TRBJ2-3; 8 bases fit TRBD2. The length of the CDR3 is 15 residues. Trimming cost V 4 bases and J 5 bases; bases outside gene matches: 8. CDR1 SGHTA and CDR2 FQGNSA come from the germline V gene. This CDR3 reads CASSSDGGAKDTQYF. Written as DNA, the CDR3 is TGTGCCAGCAGCTCCGACGGGGGGGCTAAAGATACGCAGTATTTT.

This chain uses TRBV25-1 with TRBJ2-1; D is unclear. Between the trimmed V and J ends, which lost 2 bases and 12 bases, there was a span of 5 bases. This CDR3 is built from 10 residues. Germline V CDR1 and CDR2: MGHDK, SYGVNS. The CDR3, as DNA: TGTGCCAGCAGTGAAGGGTCGCAGTTCTTC. Translation gives CASSEGSQFF.

The chain combines TRBV7-9 with TRBJ2-3; D is tentatively TRBD1 or TRBD2 (6 bases each). This CDR3 has 15 amino acids. CDR1 is SEHNR and CDR2 is FQNEAQ in the germline V gene (reference sequence). With 1 base removed from V and 2 bases from J, the gap between germline ends came to 10 bases. CDR3 DNA sequence: TGTGCCAGCAGCTTAGAGGGGGGCATCACAGATACGCAGTATTTT. Translating it yields CASSLEGGITDTQYF.

The rearrangement links TRBV6-1 to TRBJ1-5, with 9 nucleotides matching TRBD1. The CDR3 length is 14 residues. Germline V gene sequence: CDR1 MNHNS, CDR2 SASEGT. V shed 5 bases, J shed 4 bases, and the junction held 3 bases outside the gene matches. The CDR3 spells CASSWTGENQPQHF. The DNA of the CDR3 is TGTGCCAGCAGTTGGACAGGGGAAAATCAGCCCCAGCATTTT.

The chain recombines TRBV7-2 with TRBJ2-5, with TRBD2 matching over 8 bases. The CDR3 is 17 residues long. CDR1 is SGHTA and CDR2 is FQGNSA in the germline V gene. The J segment lost 1 base and the V segment lost 3 bases, leaving 10 bases of the junction unmatched. The CDR3 here is CASSLTRGGLGQETQYF. As DNA, the CDR3 is TGTGCCAGCAGCTTGACCCGGGGGGGCCTCGGCCAAGAGACCCAGTACTTC.

The table lists this clone with a few counts. This sequence joins TRBV7-9 and TRBJ2-7; D remains unclear. The CDR3 totals 13 residues. Trimming took 2 bases from V and 3 from J, leaving 8 bases between them. Germline lookup yields CDR1 SEHNR and CDR2 FQNEAQ (reference sequence). The CDR3 sequence: CASSLTQYYEQYF. Written as DNA, the CDR3 is TGTGCCAGCAGCTTAACCCAGTACTACGAGCAGTACTTC.

The chain links TRBV11-1 to TRBJ2-5; D is undetermined. V was cut by 2 bases and J by 3 bases, with 10 bases left in between. The CDR3 loop spans 14 amino acids. Looked up from germline, CDR1 is SGHAT and CDR2 is FQDESV (reference sequence). CDR3 amino acids: CASSLRDAKETQYF. CDR3 in DNA: TGTGCCAGCAGCTTACGAGACGCCAAAGAGACCCAGTACTTC.

The J gene is TRBJ1-3, the V gene TRBV15; D possibly corresponds to TRBD1 (6 bases). The germline V gene has CDR1 LNHNV and CDR2 YYDKDF (reference sequence). The V end lost 3 bases, the J end lost 4 bases, and 10 bases lay between the germline ends. The CDR3 length is 14 residues. This chain's CDR3 is CATSRADRGNTIYF. In DNA form, the CDR3 reads TGTGCCACCAGCAGGGCTGACAGGGGAAACACCATATATTTT.

The gene calls are TRBV6-1 and TRBJ1-5, with D possibly matching TRBD1 (6 bases). Germline CDR1 MNHNS, CDR2 SASEGT. The CDR3 loop spans 13 amino acids. The V end was cut by 4 bases, the J end by 7 bases, with 11 bases between. CDR3 region: CASSAARGQPQHF. In DNA, the CDR3 is TGTGCCAGCAGTGCAGCCAGGGGCCAGCCCCAGCATTTT.

J is TRBJ2-7 and V is TRBV7-2; tentative D call: TRBD2 (5 bases). Trimming removed 1 base from V and 5 bases from J, with 12 bases in between. Germline CDR1 SGHTA, CDR2 FQGNSA. The CDR3 length is 14 residues. CDR3 region: CASSLGISVDEQYF. The CDR3 coding sequence is TGTGCCAGCAGCTTAGGTATTAGCGTCGACGAGCAGTACTTC. The full variable domain, its missing parts supplied by reference TRBV7-2 and TRBJ2-7, is GAGVSQSPSNKVTEKGKDVELRCDPISGHTALYWYRQSLGQGLEFLIYFQGNSAPDKSGLPSDRFSAERTGGSVSTLTIQRTQQEDSAVYLCASSLGISVDEQYFGPGTRLTVT.

The V call is TRBV7-9, the J call TRBJ1-1, with 9 bases that match TRBD1. The CDR3 length is 16 residues. V was pared by 6 bases and J by 4 bases, with 12 bases of the junction left unmatched. Germline V gives CDR1 SEHNR, CDR2 FQNEAQ (reference sequence). CDR3 sequence reads: CASSRRTRDRVTEAFF. In DNA form, the CDR3 reads TGTGCCAGCAGTCGCAGGACTAGGGACAGGGTCACTGAAGCTTTCTTT.

This clone was detected only a few times. The gene calls are TRBV6-1 and TRBJ1-2; 10 bases are shared with TRBD1. CDR3 length: 13 amino acids. Germline V lookup: CDR1 MNHNS, CDR2 SASEGT. The junction had 4 bases not matched to a gene; V was cut back by 4 bases and J by 8 bases. The CDR3 spells CASSVRDRGGYTF. The CDR3 nucleotides read TGTGCCAGCAGTGTCCGGGACAGGGGAGGCTACACCTTC.

The V and J genes are TRBV6-1 and TRBJ1-5, with D unresolved. V lost 3 bases to trimming and J lost 3 bases, with 15 bases between them. The CDR3 loop spans 16 amino acids. From germline, CDR1 is MNHNS and CDR2 SASEGT. Written as DNA, the CDR3 is TGTGCCAGCAGTGATTCGGCAGTCGGGGTCAATCAGCCCCAGCATTTT. Translated: CASSDSAVGVNQPQHF.

The V and J genes are TRBV28 and TRBJ1-2; TRBD1 might be the D (5 bases). V lost 4 bases to trimming and J lost 4 bases, with 16 bases between them. Germline lookup yields CDR1 MDHEN and CDR2 SYDVKM. The CDR3 totals 15 residues. The CDR3 spells CASSSKGLLSYGYTF. CDR3 DNA: TGTGCCAGCAGTTCTAAGGGGTTACTAAGCTATGGCTACACCTTC.

V is TRBV7-3 and J is TRBJ2-5; D gene uncertain. The CDR3 covers 13 residues. The V gene's germline CDR1 is SGHTA and CDR2 FQGTGA. Trimming left V 9 bases short and J 5 bases short, with 16 bases between. Written as DNA, the CDR3 is TGTGCCAGTAGCCCTACCCCTAAGGAGACCCAGTACTTC. Translating gives CASSPTPKETQYF.

The chain joins TRBV7-9 to TRBJ2-3, with TRBD1 matching over 11 bases. Germline loops: CDR1 SEHNR, CDR2 FQNEAQ (reference sequence). The CDR3 spans 16 residues. V shed 3 bases and J 4 bases; nucleotides not matched to a gene: 6. The CDR3 protein is CASSFPRGQGADTQYF. In DNA form, the CDR3 reads TGTGCCAGCAGCTTCCCCAGGGGACAGGGGGCAGATACGCAGTATTTT.